This TCR beta chain stems from a study of T-cell reconstitution after alpha-beta-depleted transplantation in children. In this sample, this clonotype turned up many times. CDR3 length equals 14 residues. V lost 3 bases, J lost 3 bases, and 12 bases lay in between. Germline loops: CDR1 LNHNV, CDR2 YYDKDF (reference sequence). Preparation of the TCRbeta library involved a method that used unique molecular identifiers. TCRdb fed the PCR reads into MiXCR, producing one record per CDR3 protein. The sample consists of 400,000 to 500,000 distinct CDR3 sequences, 11% of them appearing once. The V gene is TRBV15, the J gene TRBJ2-7; D is possibly TRBD1 or TRBD2 (5 bases each). The sequence derives from a human donor who donated a stem cell graft to a child with acute myeloid leukemia. Sequencing used PBMCs from the stem cell graft donor, obtained from the stem cell graft. In nucleotides, the CDR3 is TGTGCCACCAGCAGGGAGACGAGGGGCTACGAGCAGTACTTC. Protein product: CATSRETRGYEQYF. Variable domain in full (rest from reference TRBV15 and TRBJ2-7): DAMVIQNPRYQVTQFGKPVTLSCSQTLNHNVMYWYQQKSSQAPKLLFHYYDKDFNNEADTPDNFQSRRPNTSFCFLDIRSPGLGDTAMYLCATSRETRGYEQYFGPGTRLTVT.